This T cell receptor (beta chain) is from a study of control samples from healthy donors and cancer patients (dated by TCRdb to the early 2020s). The protocol used for the library was the immunoSEQ multiplex PCR assay. The table comes from immuneACCESS by way of TCRdb, which keeps in-frame sequences with V and J called. Part of the clones is missing from these tables; in studies checked, under half for an unresolved V gene and the rest for unknown reasons. This sample lists tens of thousands of clones; approximately 93% were detected once. About 1.5% of the sample belongs to the ten largest clones. In the case of this clone: The antigen it recognizes is unknown. No quality values exist for individual bases; no much larger clone is one base distant.

As encoded in the germline V gene (reference sequence), CDR1 is LNHNV while CDR2 is YYDKDF. V loses 0 bases, J loses 6 bases, and the germline ends lie 13 bases apart. From cysteine to phenylalanine, the CDR3 is 15 amino acids long. Left in the record is the CDR3 DNA by itself, 45 bases read in frame from the first base. Recombination linked TRBV15 to TRBJ2-3; TRBD1 is a weak D gene call, 7 bases matching. The source is a woman in her 30s in good health. What was sequenced was blood. The nucleotides are TGTGCCACCAGCAGAGACCCGACAGGGAGGGATACGCAGTATTTT. This yields the protein CATSRDPTGRDTQYF.